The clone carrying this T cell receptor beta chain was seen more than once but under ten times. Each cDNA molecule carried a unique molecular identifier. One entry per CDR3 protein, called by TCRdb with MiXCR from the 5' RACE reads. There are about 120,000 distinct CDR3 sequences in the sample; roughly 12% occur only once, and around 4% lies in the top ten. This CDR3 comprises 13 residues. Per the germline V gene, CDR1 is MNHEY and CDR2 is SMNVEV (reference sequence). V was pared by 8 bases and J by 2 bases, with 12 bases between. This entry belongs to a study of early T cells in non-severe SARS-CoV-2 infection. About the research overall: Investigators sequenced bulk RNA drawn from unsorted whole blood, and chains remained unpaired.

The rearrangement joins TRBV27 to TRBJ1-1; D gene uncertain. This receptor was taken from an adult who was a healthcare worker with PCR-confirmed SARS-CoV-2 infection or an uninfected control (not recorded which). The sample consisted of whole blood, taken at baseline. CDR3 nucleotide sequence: TGTGCCAGCCGCCGAACGGGAAACACTGAAGCTTTCTTT. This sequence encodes CASRRTGNTEAFF.